The 19 T cell receptor beta chains below come from one sample, sequenced in a study of T cells in localized non-small cell lung cancer. Measured with immunoSEQ multiplex PCR; TCRdb has only the in-frame clones, and not every one. Here the sample spans 13,000 or so clones, about 80% being singletons. The starting material was peripheral blood, obtained before any cancer treatment. All receptors derive from a male donor older than 55 with stage I squamous cell lung carcinoma.

The CDR3 reads CASRGTGELFF. The CDR3 DNA is TGTGCCAGCCGTGGGACCGGGGAGCTGTTTTTT. The chain carries TRBV19 and TRBJ2-2; no clear D. The CDR3 runs to 11 residues. V lost 9 bases and J lost 5, with 7 bases in between. Germline loops: CDR1 LNHDA, CDR2 SQIVND (reference sequence).

This chain joins TRBV5-1 and TRBJ2-7; 7 bases are shared with TRBD2. This CDR3 region has 12 residues. The ends lost 4 bases at V and 6 bases at J; junction bases unmatched: 4. CDR1 is SGHRS and CDR2 is YFSETQ in the germline V gene. The CDR3 region is CASSPTGGEQYF. The CDR3 DNA is TGCGCCAGCAGCCCAACGGGAGGCGAGCAGTACTTC.

The chain uses TRBV30 and TRBJ2-4, with 14 bases that match TRBD2. V lost 3 bases, J lost 2 bases, and 12 bases stayed unmatched. The CDR3 sequence is 19 residues long. Germline CDR1 reads GTSNPN; CDR2 reads SVGIG (reference sequence). This chain's CDR3 is CAWSARLAGGKVTKNIQYF. The DNA for the CDR3 is TGTGCCTGGAGCGCCAGACTAGCGGGAGGGAAGGTGACCAAAAACATTCAGTACTTC.

V and J are TRBV7-9 and TRBJ2-5, with D unresolved. Germline CDR1 SEHNR, CDR2 FQNEAQ (reference sequence). Trimming cost V 3 bases and J 4 bases, with 15 bases left between them. There are 15 residues in the CDR3. The CDR3 region is CASSLGNEVGETQYF. The CDR3 DNA reads as TGTGCCAGCAGCTTGGGAAACGAGGTCGGAGAGACCCAGTACTTC.

The chain employs TRBV9 and TRBJ2-1; D is perhaps TRBD2 (5 bases). With 3 bases removed from V and 7 bases from J, the gap between germline ends came to 17 bases. Germline CDR1 is SGDLS and CDR2 is YYNGEE. The CDR3 spans 15 residues. CDR3 amino acids: CASSEGRKGGNEQFF. CDR3 sequence (DNA): TGTGCCAGCAGCGAGGGTCGGAAAGGCGGGAATGAGCAGTTCTTC. Filled out from reference TRBV9 and TRBJ2-1, the complete variable domain reads DSGVTQTPKHLITATGQRVTLRCSPRSGDLSVYWYQQSLDQGLQFLIQYYNGEERAKGNILERFSAQQFPDLHSELNLSSLELGDSALYFCASSEGRKGGNEQFFGPGTRLTVL.

The chain links TRBV5-4 to TRBJ2-3; the D gene is possibly TRBD1 (6 bases). V lost 5 bases and J 5 bases, leaving 9 bases between the germline ends. This CDR3 is 12 amino acids long. Germline loops: CDR1 SGHNT, CDR2 YYREEE (reference sequence). The CDR3 sequence: CASRTGLDTQYF. The CDR3 DNA follows: TGTGCCAGCAGGACAGGTCTAGATACGCAGTATTTT. The variable domain in full, completed from reference TRBV5-4 and TRBJ2-3, reads ETGVTQSPTHLIKTRGQQVTLRCSSQSGHNTVSWYQQALGQGPQFIFQYYREEENGRGNFPPRFSGLQFPNYSSELNVNALELDDSALYLCASRTGLDTQYFGPGTRLTVL.

The rearrangement uses TRBV30 and TRBJ2-5, with D unresolved. The ends were cut back, 1 base at V and 5 bases at J, with 17 bases in the middle. CDR3 length: 15 amino acids. The germline V gene has CDR1 GTSNPN and CDR2 SVGIG (reference sequence). CDR3: CAWSASLGPGETQYF. For the CDR3, the DNA is TGTGCCTGGAGTGCGAGTTTAGGCCCGGGTGAGACCCAGTACTTC. Drawing the rest from reference TRBV30 and TRBJ2-5, the complete variable domain is SQTIHQWPATLVQPVGSPLSLECTVEGTSNPNLYWYRQAAGRGLQLLFYSVGIGQISSEVPQNLSASRPQDRQFILSSKKLLLSDSGFYLCAWSASLGPGETQYFGPGTRLLVL.

The V gene is TRBV11-1, the J gene TRBJ1-2; 10 nucleotides agree with TRBD1. CDR1 is SGHAT and CDR2 is FQDESV in the germline V gene (reference sequence). The V segment lost 6 bases and the J segment 4 bases; nucleotides outside the gene matches: 2. The CDR3 has 13 residues. The CDR3 loop is CASRRTGGYGYTF. The CDR3 bases are TGTGCCAGCAGAAGGACAGGGGGCTATGGCTACACCTTC.

This clone was seen more than once but under ten times. V is TRBV27 and J is TRBJ2-3; no firm D call. CDR1 and CDR2 (germline): MNHEY, SMNVEV (reference sequence). Deletions cut 5 bases from V and 2 bases from J, with 17 bases between. The CDR3 spans 16 residues. CDR3 coding DNA: TGTGCCAGCAGTCCACTCGTCGTGGCCGTCACAGATACGCAGTATTTT. Translating gives CASSPLVVAVTDTQYF.

This clone has more than one count but fewer than ten. The rearrangement uses TRBV2 and TRBJ2-1; no clear D. The CDR3 runs 11 residues. In germline, CDR1 is SNHLY, CDR2 FYNNEI. The ends were cut back, 4 bases at V and 7 bases at J, with 5 bases in the middle. CDR3 in DNA: TGTGCCAGCAGTGGGACGAATGAGCAGTTCTTC. Its protein product is CASSGTNEQFF.

This chain connects TRBV28 to TRBJ2-2, with unresolved D. Trimming removed 2 bases at V and 8 bases at J, with 9 bases between. CDR1 and CDR2 from the germline V gene are MDHEN and SYDVKM. This CDR3 contains 13 residues. This CDR3 is CASSLRGWGELFF. DNA of the CDR3: TGTGCCAGCAGTTTACGTGGATGGGGGGAGCTGTTTTTT.

The gene calls are TRBV18 and TRBJ1-1; D remains ambiguous. The CDR3 loop spans 11 amino acids. The V end lost 3 bases, the J end lost 5 bases, and 4 bases lay between the germline ends. Germline CDR1 KGHSH, CDR2 LQKENI. CDR3 region: CASSPETEAFF. The CDR3 bases are TGTGCCAGCTCACCCGAGACTGAAGCTTTCTTT.

This chain connects TRBV5-1 to TRBJ2-6; a possible D gene is TRBD1 (5 bases). Deletions cut 5 bases from V and 2 bases from J, with 14 bases between. The length of the CDR3 is 16 residues. Germline CDR1 reads SGHRS; CDR2 reads YFSETQ. CDR3 sequence reads: CASSQSQGPGANVLTF. The CDR3 region has the DNA TGCGCCAGCAGTCAATCTCAGGGTCCTGGGGCCAACGTCCTGACTTTC.

V and J are TRBV6-4 and TRBJ2-3; D remains unclear. Germline V gene lookup returns CDR1 MRHNA and CDR2 SNTAGT. V was trimmed by 0 bases and J by 4 bases, leaving 8 bases between them. The CDR3 sequence is 14 residues long. CDR3 region: CASSDSIGSDTQYF. DNA of the CDR3: TGTGCCAGCAGTGACTCGATTGGTTCAGATACGCAGTATTTT.

The chain uses TRBV11-2 and TRBJ2-5; D not resolved. The CDR3 has 17 residues. The V gene lost 1 base and the J gene lost 2 bases, with 17 bases spanning the gap. Germline CDR1 SGHAT, CDR2 FQNNGV. As DNA, the CDR3 is TGTGCCAGCAGCTTAGTGGCGTCTTCTGGGATTCAAGAGACCCAGTACTTC. Translating gives CASSLVASSGIQETQYF. Drawing the rest from reference TRBV11-2 and TRBJ2-5, the complete variable domain is EAGVAQSPRYKIIEKRQSVAFWCNPISGHATLYWYQQILGQGPKLLIQFQNNGVVDDSQLPKDRFSAERLKGVDSTLKIQPAKLEDSAVYLCASSLVASSGIQETQYFGPGTRLLVL.

The chain carries TRBV4-1 and TRBJ2-3, with unresolved D. The CDR3 sequence is 15 residues long. V was shortened by 0 bases and J by 2 bases, with 9 bases between the two germline ends. Germline V gene sequence: CDR1 MGHRA, CDR2 YSYEKL. This CDR3 is CASSQENGITDTQYF. CDR3 nucleotides: TGCGCCAGCAGCCAAGAAAACGGTATCACAGATACGCAGTATTTT.

The table lists this clone with a few counts. The chain links TRBV19 to TRBJ2-5, with D perhaps TRBD2 (6 bases). Looked up from germline, CDR1 is LNHDA and CDR2 is SQIVND (reference sequence). V was cut by 4 bases and J by 2 bases, with 11 bases left in between. This CDR3 spans 14 amino acids. Here the CDR3 reads CASSSRDLQETQYF. The CDR3 DNA follows: TGTGCCAGTAGTAGCCGGGACTTGCAAGAGACCCAGTACTTC.

This clone is a singleton in its sample. The V gene is TRBV5-1, the J gene TRBJ1-1, with 9 bases aligning to TRBD1. V lost 1 base to trimming and J lost 1 base; unmatched junction nucleotides: 2. There are 15 residues in the CDR3. Germline V gene sequence: CDR1 SGHRS, CDR2 YFSETQ. CDR3 bases: TGCGCCAGCAGCTTGCGGACAGGGGCGAACACTGAAGCTTTCTTT. It specifies CASSLRTGANTEAFF.

This sequence joins TRBV21-1 and TRBJ1-1; the table's D call TRBD1 went unverified against the DNA. TRBV21-1 is termed a pseudogene. This CDR3 has 15 amino acids. The CDR3 nucleotides are TGTGCCACCCGACAGGGGACACGAATGAACACTGAAGCTTTCTTT. Translation gives CATRQGTRMNTEAFF.